One and the same sample provided the 22 T cell receptor beta chains below, sequenced in a study of blood T cells in healthy people across ages. The use of a sample-barcoded 5' primer and a J-beta primer mix characterized a second PCR of about 6 to 11 cycles. TCRdb itself ran the 5' RACE reads through MiXCR, one entry per CDR3 protein. There are approximately 900,000 distinct CDR3 sequences in the sample; under 50% occur only once, and roughly 12% lies in the top ten. Sequenced: blood. These receptors originate from a man between 25 and 39 years old in good health.

The chain recombines TRBV12-3 or TRBV12-4 with TRBJ1-4, with 7 bases fitting TRBD1. This CDR3 has 14 amino acids. V shed 6 bases, J shed 4 bases, and the junction held 5 bases outside the gene matches. CDR3 in DNA: TGTGCCAGCAGCCAGGGGGGATATAATGAAAAACTGTTTTTT. Protein sequence: CASSQGGYNEKLFF.

The genes are TRBV7-9 and TRBJ2-2, with a tentative D call TRBD2 (6 bases). Trimming removed 1 base from V and 5 bases from J, with 14 bases in between. This CDR3 comprises 16 residues. Germline CDR1 is SEHNR and CDR2 is FQNEAQ (reference sequence). The chain's CDR3 is CASSLVRLRGTGELFF. DNA of the CDR3: TGTGCCAGCAGCTTAGTGAGACTCCGGGGGACCGGGGAGCTGTTTTTT.

CDR3 bases: TGTGCCAGCAGCTCTCACCTCGATACGCAGTATTTT. This codes for CASSSHLDTQYF. This chain uses TRBV5-8 with TRBJ2-3; no definite D call. Trimming removed 3 bases at V and 6 bases at J, with 8 bases between. CDR1 SGHTS and CDR2 YDEGEE come from the germline V gene. The CDR3 consists of 12 residues.

This clonotype was seen more than once but under ten times. The gene calls are TRBV10-3 and TRBJ1-4; TRBD1 matches 8 bases. CDR3 length: 14 amino acids. Germline lookup yields CDR1 ENHRY and CDR2 SYGVKD. Trimming removed 6 bases from V and 4 bases from J; junction bases left unmatched: 4. CDR3: CAISAGQDNEKLFF. CDR3 bases: TGTGCCATCAGCGCGGGACAGGATAATGAAAAACTGTTTTTT.

This clonotype was detected only a few times. The chain is built from TRBV7-9 and TRBJ1-2, with no clear D. Between the trimmed V and J ends, which lost 3 bases and 2 bases, there was a span of 13 bases. The CDR3 has 15 amino acids. Per germline, CDR1 SEHNR and CDR2 FQNEAQ (reference sequence). The CDR3 is CASSFSSGGNYGYTF. CDR3 DNA: TGTGCCAGCAGCTTCTCCTCCGGTGGGAACTATGGCTACACCTTC.

This clonotype has a handful of counts. V gene TRBV29-1 combines with J gene TRBJ2-6; TRBD1 or TRBD2 may be the D gene (5 bases each). V was shortened by 8 bases and J by 0 bases, with 14 bases between the two germline ends. Germline-derived CDR1 and CDR2 are SQVTM and ANQGSEA. CDR3 length: 15 amino acids. The chain's CDR3 is CSFMDGTSGANVLTF. The CDR3 bases are TGCAGCTTCATGGACGGGACCTCTGGGGCCAACGTCCTGACTTTC.

The J gene is TRBJ2-6, the V gene TRBV9; D call uncertain. The CDR3 length is 18 residues. Looked up from germline, CDR1 is SGDLS and CDR2 is YYNGEE. V lost 0 bases and J 0 bases, leaving 13 bases between the germline ends. The CDR3, as DNA: TGTGCCAGCAGCGTAGGTGCCGGCCGATTCTCTGGGGCCAACGTCCTGACTTTC. As protein: CASSVGAGRFSGANVLTF. Together with reference TRBV9 and TRBJ2-6, the CDR3 gives the full variable domain: DSGVTQTPKHLITATGQRVTLRCSPRSGDLSVYWYQQSLDQGLQFLIQYYNGEERAKGNILERFSAQQFPDLHSELNLSSLELGDSALYFCASSVGAGRFSGANVLTFGAGSRLTVL.

The chain combines TRBV7-3 with TRBJ2-7, with 7 positions matching TRBD1. The V gene end was trimmed by 3 bases and the J gene end by 6 bases; junction bases not matched to a gene: 5. Germline CDR1 reads SGHTA; CDR2 reads FQGTGA. There are 13 residues in the CDR3. The CDR3 DNA is TGTGCCAGCAGCTTGACAGGGATCGCCGAGCAGTACTTC. It codes for CASSLTGIAEQYF.

This clonotype was counted a single time. V and J are TRBV30 and TRBJ1-1; D is ambiguous. With 0 bases removed from V and 2 bases from J, the gap between germline ends came to 13 bases. The length of the CDR3 is 15 residues. Germline V gives CDR1 GTSNPN, CDR2 SVGIG (reference sequence). The chain's CDR3 is CAWSVGGMYNTEAFF. In nucleotides, the CDR3 is TGTGCCTGGAGTGTAGGAGGGATGTACAACACTGAAGCTTTCTTT. Full variable domain (outside the CDR3, taken from reference TRBV30 and TRBJ1-1): SQTIHQWPATLVQPVGSPLSLECTVEGTSNPNLYWYRQAAGRGLQLLFYSVGIGQISSEVPQNLSASRPQDRQFILSSKKLLLSDSGFYLCAWSVGGMYNTEAFFGQGTRLTVV.

The rearrangement links TRBV7-9 to TRBJ2-2; D may be TRBD2 (5 bases). Germline V gives CDR1 SEHNR, CDR2 FQNEAQ (reference sequence). This CDR3 has 16 residues. Trimming cost V 5 bases and J 2 bases, with 15 bases left between them. The CDR3 loop reads CASSRRGAANTGELFF. The DNA of the CDR3 is TGTGCCAGCAGCCGACGGGGAGCGGCAAACACCGGGGAGCTGTTTTTT.

Details on this clonotype: Its ends do not fully match the called genes, so a read error is possible. The chain links TRBV3-1 to TRBJ2-1, with D unresolved. CDR1 LGHDT and CDR2 YNNKEL come from the germline V gene (reference sequence). This CDR3 comprises 17 residues. The CDR3 DNA reads as TGTGCCAGCAGCCAAGATGGGGAAGACCCTTCCTACAATGGGCAGTTCTTC. Residues: CASSQDGEDPSYNGQFF.

The V gene is TRBV4-1, the J gene TRBJ2-5; 10 bases agree with TRBD2. Gene TRBJ2-7 matches the end of the DNA better, so the J call may be wrong. This CDR3 comprises 15 residues. Germline V gives CDR1 MGHRA, CDR2 YSYEKL. The CDR3 bases are TGCGCCAGCAGCAGCACTAGCGGGGTTGCATCCGAGCAGTACTTC. This encodes CASSSTSGVASEQYF.

This clonotype was counted only a few times. This chain connects TRBV3-1 to TRBJ1-4; no firm D call. There are 14 residues in the CDR3. Germline V gene sequence: CDR1 LGHDT, CDR2 YNNKEL (reference sequence). V was shortened by 4 bases and J by 8 bases, with 14 bases between the two germline ends. CDR3 nucleotides: TGTGCCAGCAGCCGTACGGACCGAACCGAAAAACTGTTTTTT. As protein: CASSRTDRTEKLFF.

The genes are TRBV4-1 and TRBJ2-5; TRBD2 agrees at 11 bases. The CDR3 extends over 18 amino acids. The V segment lost 4 bases and the J segment 1 base; nucleotides outside the gene matches: 11. Germline CDR1 MGHRA, CDR2 YSYEKL. The CDR3 DNA is TGCGCCAGCAGCCTGGGCACTAGCGGGGGCGGGATCCAAGAGACCCAGTACTTC. Translation gives CASSLGTSGGGIQETQYF.

The chain has TRBV3-1 and TRBJ1-2; D unresolved. V was clipped by 3 bases and J by 7 bases, with 12 bases between them. Germline CDR1 and CDR2: LGHDT and YNNKEL (reference sequence). The CDR3 spans 13 residues. CDR3 DNA: TGTGCCAGCAGCCAGCGGACGGATGGTGGCTACACCTTC. Translation: CASSQRTDGGYTF.

This sequence joins TRBV5-6 and TRBJ1-5; the D is unclear. Per germline, CDR1 SGHDT and CDR2 YYEEEE. The CDR3 spans 17 residues. With 0 bases removed from V and 3 bases from J, the gap between germline ends came to 16 bases. The CDR3 region is CASSLGGAVVVNQPQHF. CDR3 nucleotide sequence: TGTGCCAGCAGCTTGGGGGGAGCGGTAGTCGTCAATCAGCCCCAGCATTTT.

The DNA of the CDR3 is TGTGCCAGCAGTGAGGGTCCGGGACCCCAAGAGACCCAGTACTTC. Translated, it gives CASSEGPGPQETQYF. The genes are TRBV6-1 and TRBJ2-5; D possibly uses TRBD1 or TRBD2 (5 bases each). The V and J ends lost 3 bases and 1 base respectively, with 12 bases between them. The germline CDR1 and CDR2 sequences are MNHNS and SASEGT. The CDR3 totals 15 residues.

J is TRBJ2-4 and V is TRBV15; D not resolved. The J call may be wrong; the DNA end is better matched by TRBJ2-5. CDR3 length: 15 amino acids. Germline V gene sequence: CDR1 LNHNV, CDR2 YYDKDF (reference sequence). CDR3 sequence: CATSRDLRLQETQYF. The CDR3 DNA follows: TGTGCCACCAGCAGAGATCTTAGACTTCAAGAGACCCAGTACTTC.

J is TRBJ2-6 and V is TRBV4-1; no firm D call. The CDR3 length is 11 residues. With 6 bases removed from V and 4 bases from J, the gap between germline ends came to 1 base. From germline, CDR1 is MGHRA and CDR2 YSYEKL. CDR3 DNA sequence: TGCGCCAGCAGGGGGGCCAACGTCCTGACTTTC. Protein product: CASRGANVLTF.

This clonotype was counted many times. The V call is TRBV29-1, the J call TRBJ2-4; possible D gene TRBD2, 6 bases. The CDR3 has 17 amino acids. Germline assignment: CDR1 SQVTM and CDR2 ANQGSEA. Trimming pared 0 bases from V and 4 bases from J, leaving 19 bases between. The CDR3 loop reads CSVEDLNSGDEKNIQYF. The CDR3 DNA reads TGCAGCGTTGAAGATCTAAACTCGGGGGACGAAAAAAACATTCAGTACTTC.

The gene calls are TRBV5-1 and TRBJ1-5, with 10 bases that match TRBD1. Germline-derived CDR1 and CDR2 are SGHRS and YFSETQ. The CDR3 contains 14 residues. Trimming cost V 3 bases and J 9 bases; bases outside gene matches: 6. CDR3 bases: TGCGCCAGCAGCTCAGGGACAGGGGTTCGGCCCCAGCATTTT. Its translation: CASSSGTGVRPQHF.

This clonotype was picked up a small number of times. The chain joins TRBV10-3 to TRBJ2-1; D not certain. V was clipped by 5 bases and J by 12 bases, with 20 bases between them. This CDR3 spans 14 amino acids. Looked up from germline, CDR1 is ENHRY and CDR2 is SYGVKD. CDR3 amino acids: CAISPTPDRVAQFF. In nucleotides, the CDR3 is TGTGCCATCAGTCCAACCCCTGATCGGGTCGCGCAGTTCTTC.